The 25 T cell receptor beta chains listed next were all sequenced from one sample in a study of blood T cell repertoires in COVID-19 (dated by TCRdb to 2020 to 2022). Libraries were constructed by the immunoSEQ multiplex PCR assay. Sourced from immuneACCESS, this table was stored by TCRdb with only in-frame sequences that have V and J called. A share of the clones is absent; for the studies checked, an unresolved V gene accounts for under half, and the remainder has no known explanation. This sample holds about 270,000 clones; about nine tenths were observed only once. The ten largest make up around 8.8% of the sample. Sequenced: peripheral blood. The source of these receptors is a man in his forties with active or convalescent COVID-19.

The V and J genes are TRBV27 and TRBJ1-5; D ambiguous. CDR1 MNHEY and CDR2 SMNVEV come from the germline V gene (reference sequence). V was trimmed by 6 bases and J by 6 bases, leaving 18 bases between them. There are 15 residues in the CDR3. The CDR3 protein is CASSWTPGYGQPQHF. The CDR3 nucleotides are TGTGCCAGCAGCTGGACTCCGGGGTATGGTCAGCCCCAGCATTTT.

The rearrangement joins TRBV28 to TRBJ1-6; possibly TRBD1 for D (5 bases). Germline CDR1 and CDR2: MDHEN and SYDVKM. Trimming pared 5 bases from V and 8 bases from J, leaving 22 bases between. CDR3 length: 17 residues. DNA of the CDR3: TGTGCCAGCAGTATTCGACAGACTGCTCTTCTTGATTCACCCCTCCACTTT. It yields the protein CASSIRQTALLDSPLHF.

This clone was counted once. The chain carries TRBV14 and TRBJ2-7; D possibly corresponds to TRBD2 (6 bases). CDR3 length equals 14 residues. Trimming cost V 4 bases and J 1 base, with 11 bases left between them. Germline CDR1 is SGHDN and CDR2 is FVKESK. CDR3 loop: CASSRGTYSYEQYF. CDR3 coding DNA: TGTGCCAGCAGCCGCGGGACCTATTCCTACGAGCAGTACTTC.

This rearrangement joins TRBV5-4 to TRBJ1-1; 7 bases are a match to TRBD1. With V trimmed by 3 bases and J by 4 bases, 12 bases remained unmatched. CDR1 and CDR2 from the germline V gene are SGHNT and YYREEE (reference sequence). This CDR3 contains 16 residues. CDR3 protein: CASSSLTGVGSTEAFF. The CDR3 coding sequence is TGTGCCAGCAGCTCCCTAACAGGGGTGGGTTCCACTGAAGCTTTCTTT.

The J gene is TRBJ2-3, the V gene TRBV4-1; TRBD2 might be the D (6 bases). Germline loops: CDR1 MGHRA, CDR2 YSYEKL. The V end lost 0 bases, the J end lost 5 bases, and 15 bases lay between the germline ends. The CDR3 sequence is 16 residues long. CDR3 bases: TGCGCCAGCAGCCAAGATTGGAGTATGGGAGGAGATACGCAGTATTTT. As protein: CASSQDWSMGGDTQYF.

The V call is TRBV6-5, the J call TRBJ1-4; no reliable D call. Germline V CDR1 and CDR2: MNHEY, SVGAGI. CDR3 length: 12 residues. Trimming removed 6 bases at V and 8 bases at J, with 10 bases between. The CDR3 here is CASRVTNEKLFF. The CDR3, as DNA: TGTGCCAGCAGGGTGACAAACGAAAAACTGTTTTTT.

This rearrangement joins TRBV5-1 to TRBJ2-3; 8 nucleotides agree with TRBD2. The CDR3 is 14 residues long. V lost 2 bases to trimming and J lost 6 bases; unmatched junction nucleotides: 5. The germline gives CDR1 SGHRS, CDR2 YFSETQ. The DNA of the CDR3 is TGCGCCAGCAGCTTTGGGACTAGTAGGGATACGCAGTATTTT. It codes for CASSFGTSRDTQYF.

The genes are TRBV12-3 or TRBV12-4 and TRBJ1-5; a possible D gene is TRBD1 (6 bases). The CDR3 is made up of 13 amino acids. V lost 6 bases and J lost 7, with 13 bases in between. The CDR3 region is CASRQGPGQPQHF. Here the CDR3 DNA reads TGTGCCAGCAGACAGGGACCCGGACAGCCCCAGCATTTT.

The rearrangement uses TRBV9 and TRBJ1-2, with 8 bases fitting TRBD1. CDR1 is SGDLS, CDR2 YYNGEE, per germline. The CDR3 has 15 amino acids. With V trimmed by 0 bases and J by 4 bases, 5 bases remained unmatched. DNA of the CDR3: TGTGCCAGCAGCGTAGGTACAGGGGGTGGCTATGGCTACACCTTC. Encoded protein: CASSVGTGGGYGYTF.

The count of this clone is one. The chain carries TRBV4-1 and TRBJ2-1; D not certain. Trimming removed 2 bases from V and 5 bases from J, with 13 bases in between. CDR3 length: 15 residues. The germline V gene encodes CDR1 MGHRA and CDR2 YSYEKL. The CDR3 coding sequence is TGCGCCAGCAGCCAACAGGCCATATCGGACAATGAGCAGTTCTTC. Translated, it gives CASSQQAISDNEQFF.

The CDR3 DNA is TGCGCCAGCAGCCAACTAGCGGGAGCAGATACGCAGTATTTT. This translates into CASSQLAGADTQYF. The V and J genes are TRBV4-1 and TRBJ2-3, with 10 bases identical to TRBD2. This CDR3 spans 14 amino acids. The germline CDR1 and CDR2 sequences are MGHRA and YSYEKL. After removal of 2 bases from V and 4 bases from J, the junction contained 0 bases not matched to a gene.

The chain employs TRBV13 and TRBJ2-2, with 9 bases aligning to TRBD1. The length of the CDR3 is 14 residues. Unmatched junction bases numbered 5, after V lost 3 bases and J lost 9 bases. Germline V CDR1 and CDR2: PRHDT, FYEKMQ (reference sequence). The CDR3 region is CASSLGQGDRELFF. Here the CDR3 DNA reads TGTGCCAGCAGCTTGGGACAGGGTGATAGGGAGCTGTTTTTT.

V usage is TRBV6-1 and J usage is TRBJ2-7; 11 nucleotides line up with TRBD1. In germline, CDR1 is MNHNS, CDR2 SASEGT. The junction had 16 bases not matched to a gene; V was cut back by 2 bases and J by 7 bases. The CDR3 length is 18 residues. The CDR3 DNA sequence: TGTGCCAGCAGTGAACGGTCGGACCGGGACAGGGGGACCAAAGAGCAGTACTTC. Encoded protein: CASSERSDRDRGTKEQYF.

This chain uses TRBV9 with TRBJ1-1; a possible D gene is TRBD1 (6 bases). The V gene lost 1 base and the J gene lost 2 bases, with 9 bases spanning the gap. The CDR3 totals 14 residues. CDR1 SGDLS and CDR2 YYNGEE come from the germline V gene. CDR3 sequence: CASSVLQGNTEAFF. The CDR3, as DNA: TGTGCCAGCAGCGTATTACAGGGCAACACTGAAGCTTTCTTT.

The chain employs TRBV19 and TRBJ1-5, with D perhaps TRBD1 (6 bases). Trimming stripped 4 bases from V and 1 base from J, with 8 bases between. The CDR3 has 14 amino acids. The germline gives CDR1 LNHDA, CDR2 SQIVND (reference sequence). For the CDR3, the DNA is TGTGCCAGTAGTAGACAGGCCAGCAATCAGCCCCAGCATTTT. Its protein is CASSRQASNQPQHF.

This sequence joins TRBV10-2 and TRBJ1-2; no clear D gene. V was cut by 4 bases and J by 0 bases, with 6 bases left in between. The CDR3 runs to 13 residues. The V gene's germline CDR1 is WSHSY and CDR2 SAAADI. In DNA, the CDR3 is TGCGCCAGCAGTGGAGTAGCTAACTATGGCTACACCTTC. Its translation: CASSGVANYGYTF.

The genes are TRBV28 and TRBJ2-5, with 8 bases matching TRBD1. The CDR3 has 14 residues. With 4 bases clipped from V and 5 bases from J, the junction kept 6 bases outside the gene matches. The germline CDR1 and CDR2 sequences are MDHEN and SYDVKM. The CDR3 DNA reads TGTGCCAGCAGTTCGACAGGGGACGGGGAGACCCAGTACTTC. It codes for CASSSTGDGETQYF.

This clone was seen a few times. This sequence joins TRBV25-1 and TRBJ2-7, with 8 positions matching TRBD1. There are 13 residues in the CDR3. The J segment lost 1 base and the V segment lost 6 bases, leaving 2 bases of the junction unmatched. From germline, CDR1 is MGHDK and CDR2 SYGVNS. CDR3 coding DNA: TGTGCCAGCAGGGGACAGGAGTCCTACGAGCAGTACTTC. Protein: CASRGQESYEQYF.

The gene calls are TRBV5-1 and TRBJ1-4; D perhaps matches TRBD1 (5 bases). With 0 bases removed from V and 8 bases from J, the gap between germline ends came to 14 bases. From germline, CDR1 is SGHRS and CDR2 YFSETQ. This CDR3 comprises 15 residues. The CDR3 loop reads CASSLGVSGREKLFF. The CDR3 region has the DNA TGCGCCAGCAGCTTGGGTGTTTCAGGGCGGGAAAAACTGTTTTTT.

This clone was observed a few times. V is TRBV2 and J is TRBJ2-3; D is possibly TRBD2 (5 bases). Trimming left V 7 bases short and J 3 bases short, with 8 bases between. Germline lookup yields CDR1 SNHLY and CDR2 FYNNEI. The CDR3 loop spans 12 amino acids. The CDR3 nucleotides read TGTGCCAGCACTCCGGGGACAGATACGCAGTATTTT. Translating it yields CASTPGTDTQYF.

As concerns this clone: The identical CDR3 is also encoded by other nucleotide sequences in the sample. The genes are TRBV28 and TRBJ1-5; 7 bases are a match to TRBD1. Germline CDR1 MDHEN, CDR2 SYDVKM. The CDR3 spans 14 residues. J gave up 0 bases and V 8 bases, and 4 bases lay outside the gene matches. This CDR3 reads CASRQGYSNQPQHF. The CDR3 DNA is TGTGCCAGCCGACAGGGTTATAGCAATCAGCCCCAGCATTTT.

In this sample, this clone turned up once. J is TRBJ2-5 and V is TRBV12-3 or TRBV12-4; 8 positions agree with TRBD2. V gave up 6 bases and J gave up 2 bases; unmatched junction bases: 2. The CDR3 runs 13 residues. CDR3 sequence: CASREREQETQYF. DNA for the CDR3: TGTGCCAGCAGGGAGCGGGAGCAAGAGACCCAGTACTTC.

The chain recombines TRBV11-3 with TRBJ2-2; the D is unclear. V dropped 3 bases and J dropped 6 bases, with 5 bases sitting between them. The germline V gene encodes CDR1 SGHNT and CDR2 YENEEA. This CDR3 comprises 12 residues. The CDR3 spells CASSFGSGELFF. The CDR3 DNA reads TGTGCCAGCAGCTTCGGGTCCGGGGAGCTGTTTTTT.

V gene TRBV5-4 combines with J gene TRBJ2-1; TRBD2 agrees at 9 bases. After removal of 4 bases from V and 7 bases from J, the junction contained 9 bases not matched to a gene. CDR3 length: 15 residues. Per germline, CDR1 SGHNT and CDR2 YYREEE (reference sequence). The CDR3, as DNA: TGTGCCAGCAGCGGCCCTAGCGGGGAGGGGAATGAGCAGTTCTTC. This encodes CASSGPSGEGNEQFF.

The V and J genes are TRBV3-1 (or the pseudogene TRBV3-2) and TRBJ2-5; 9 bases map to TRBD2. Germline CDR1 reads LGHDT; CDR2 reads YNNKEL (reference sequence). The CDR3 covers 15 residues. V lost 9 bases and J lost 4; bases outside the gene matches: 12. CDR3 coding DNA: TGTGCCAGTAACCTTGGCGGGAGGGCCGGAGAGACCCAGTACTTC. This translates into CASNLGGRAGETQYF.